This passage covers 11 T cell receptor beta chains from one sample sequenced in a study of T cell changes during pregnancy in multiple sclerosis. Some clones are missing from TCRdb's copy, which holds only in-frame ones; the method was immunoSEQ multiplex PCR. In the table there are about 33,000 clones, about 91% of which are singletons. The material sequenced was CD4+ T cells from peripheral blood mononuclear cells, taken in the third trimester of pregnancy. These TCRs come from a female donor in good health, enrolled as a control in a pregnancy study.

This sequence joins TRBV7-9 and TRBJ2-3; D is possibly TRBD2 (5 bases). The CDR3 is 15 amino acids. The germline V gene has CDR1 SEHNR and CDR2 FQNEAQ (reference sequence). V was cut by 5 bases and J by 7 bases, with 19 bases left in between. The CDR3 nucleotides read TGTGCCAGCAGCCCACCCCGCCGGGGATGGAATACGCAGTATTTT. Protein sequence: CASSPPRRGWNTQYF.

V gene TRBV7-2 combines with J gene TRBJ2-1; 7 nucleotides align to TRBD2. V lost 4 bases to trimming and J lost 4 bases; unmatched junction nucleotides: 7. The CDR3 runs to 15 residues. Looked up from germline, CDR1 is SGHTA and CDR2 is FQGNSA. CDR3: CASSWGGARYNEQFF. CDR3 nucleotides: TGTGCCAGCAGCTGGGGGGGTGCCAGGTACAATGAGCAGTTCTTC. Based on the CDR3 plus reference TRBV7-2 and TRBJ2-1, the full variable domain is GAGVSQSPSNKVTEKGKDVELRCDPISGHTALYWYRQSLGQGLEFLIYFQGNSAPDKSGLPSDRFSAERTGGSVSTLTIQRTQQEDSAVYLCASSWGGARYNEQFFGPGTRLTVL.

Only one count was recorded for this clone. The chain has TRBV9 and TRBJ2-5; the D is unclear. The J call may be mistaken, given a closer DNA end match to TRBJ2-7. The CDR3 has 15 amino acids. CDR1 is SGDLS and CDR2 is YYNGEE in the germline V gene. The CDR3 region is CASSVALEPDYEQYF. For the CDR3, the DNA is TGTGCCAGCAGCGTAGCTCTCGAGCCTGACTACGAGCAGTACTTC.

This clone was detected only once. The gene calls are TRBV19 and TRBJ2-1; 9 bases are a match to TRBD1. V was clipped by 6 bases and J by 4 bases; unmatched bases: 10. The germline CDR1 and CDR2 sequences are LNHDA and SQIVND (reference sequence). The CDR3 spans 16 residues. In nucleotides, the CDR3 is TGTGCCAGTAGGCAAAGCCGGGACAGGGTTTACAATGAGCAGTTCTTC. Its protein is CASRQSRDRVYNEQFF.

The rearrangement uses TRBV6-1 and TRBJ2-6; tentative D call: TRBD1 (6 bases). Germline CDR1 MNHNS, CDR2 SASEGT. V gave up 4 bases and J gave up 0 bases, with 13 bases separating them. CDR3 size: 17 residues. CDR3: CASSARDIHSGANVLTF. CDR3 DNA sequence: TGTGCCAGCAGTGCCAGGGACATCCACTCTGGGGCCAACGTCCTGACTTTC.

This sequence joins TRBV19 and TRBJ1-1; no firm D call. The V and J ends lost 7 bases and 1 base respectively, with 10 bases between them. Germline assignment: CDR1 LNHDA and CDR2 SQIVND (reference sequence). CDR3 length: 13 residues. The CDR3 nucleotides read TGTGCCAGTATGCTGGGAGGGAACACTGAAGCTTTCTTT. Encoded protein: CASMLGGNTEAFF. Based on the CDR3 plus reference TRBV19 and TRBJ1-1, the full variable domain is DGGITQSPKYLFRKEGQNVTLSCEQNLNHDAMYWYRQDPGQGLRLIYYSQIVNDFQKGDIAEGYSVSREKKESFPLTVTSAQKNPTAFYLCASMLGGNTEAFFGQGTRLTVV.

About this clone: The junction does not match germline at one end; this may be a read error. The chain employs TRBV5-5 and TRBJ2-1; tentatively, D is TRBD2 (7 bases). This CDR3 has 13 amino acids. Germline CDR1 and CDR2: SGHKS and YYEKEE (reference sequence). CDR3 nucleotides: TGTGCCAGCAGCTTGGAGGGGGGGGCCGCCGGGGTCTTC. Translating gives CASSLEGGAAGVF.

The CDR3 DNA follows: TGTGCCAGCAGGGCCTCCATTGACTGGATTACCTACGAGCAGTACTTC. Translated, it gives CASRASIDWITYEQYF. The chain couples TRBV28 to TRBJ2-7; no clear D gene. This CDR3 is 16 amino acids long. Germline loops: CDR1 MDHEN, CDR2 SYDVKM. Trimming removed 6 bases at V and 2 bases at J, with 20 bases between. Filled out from reference TRBV28 and TRBJ2-7, the complete variable domain reads DVKVTQSSRYLVKRTGEKVFLECVQDMDHENMFWYRQDPGLGLRLIYFSYDVKMKEKGDIPEGYSVSREKKERFSLILESASTNQTSMYLCASRASIDWITYEQYFGPGTRLTVT.

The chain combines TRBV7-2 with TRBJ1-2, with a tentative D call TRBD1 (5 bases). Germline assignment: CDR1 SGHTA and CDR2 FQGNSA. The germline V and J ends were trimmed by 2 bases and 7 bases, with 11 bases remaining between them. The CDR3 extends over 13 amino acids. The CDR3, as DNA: TGTGCCAGCAGCTTAAGCAGGGATGCTGGCTACACCTTC. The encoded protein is CASSLSRDAGYTF.

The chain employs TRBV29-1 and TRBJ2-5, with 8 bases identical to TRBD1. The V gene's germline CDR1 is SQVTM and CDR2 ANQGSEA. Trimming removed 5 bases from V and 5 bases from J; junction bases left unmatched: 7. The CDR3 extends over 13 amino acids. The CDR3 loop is CSVYQGAGETQYF. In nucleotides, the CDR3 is TGCAGCGTTTACCAGGGGGCGGGGGAGACCCAGTACTTC.

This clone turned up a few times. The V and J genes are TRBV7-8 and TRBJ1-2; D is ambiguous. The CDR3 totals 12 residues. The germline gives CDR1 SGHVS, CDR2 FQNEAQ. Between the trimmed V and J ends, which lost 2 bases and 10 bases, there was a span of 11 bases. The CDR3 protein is CASSLTVFDYTF. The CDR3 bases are TGTGCCAGCAGCTTAACTGTGTTTGACTACACCTTC.